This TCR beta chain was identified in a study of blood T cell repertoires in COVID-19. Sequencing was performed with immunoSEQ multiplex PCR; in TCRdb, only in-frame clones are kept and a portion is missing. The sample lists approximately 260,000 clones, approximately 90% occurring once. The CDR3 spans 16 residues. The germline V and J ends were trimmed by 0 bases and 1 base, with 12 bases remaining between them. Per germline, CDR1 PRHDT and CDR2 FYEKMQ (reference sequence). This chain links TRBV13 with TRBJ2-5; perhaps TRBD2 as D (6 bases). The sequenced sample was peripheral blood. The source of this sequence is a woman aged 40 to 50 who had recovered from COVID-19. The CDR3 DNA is TGTGCCAGCAGCTTAGGAAGATCGGGACTCCAAGAGACCCAGTACTTC. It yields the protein CASSLGRSGLQETQYF. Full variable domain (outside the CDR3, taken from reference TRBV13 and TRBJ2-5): AAGVIQSPRHLIKEKRETATLKCYPIPRHDTVYWYQQGPGQDPQFLISFYEKMQSDKGSIPDRFSAQQFSDYHSELNMSSLELGDSALYFCASSLGRSGLQETQYFGPGTRLLVL.